This T cell receptor beta chain was recorded in a study of cytomegalovirus exposure and HLA in healthy donors. General study findings and limits: Generally TCR sequences proved uncommon, though certain public TCRs appeared in numerous donors.

Germline V gene lookup returns CDR1 SGHTA and CDR2 FQGNSA. The V end lost 4 bases, the J end lost 3 bases, and 16 bases lay between the germline ends. This CDR3 has 16 amino acids. Use of 60 Vbeta and 13 Jbeta primers characterized the PCR. Profiling relied on immunoSEQ multiplex PCR, and the TCRdb table lists in-frame clones only, not all of them. The profile shows 110,000 or so clones, 70% to 80% of them singletons. This clone was counted once. Its matching antigen is unknown. The sequenced material came from PBMCs. The chain is built from TRBV7-2 and TRBJ1-3; possible D gene TRBD1, 6 bases. The source is a woman aged 40-49 years in good health and CMV-seropositive. The CDR3, as DNA: TGTGCCAGCAGCTCACAGGGCGCGTCGAGTGGAAACACCATATATTTT. Amino acids: CASSSQGASSGNTIYF.